This T cell receptor (beta chain) was identified in a study of shared clonotypes between healthy human individuals. Turning to the study itself: The donors, two women and three men, were aged 18 to 49.

Findings and limits, study-wide: Naive CD4 clonotypes were shared across a handful of donors at roughly 5.5%.

Naive CD45RA+ and memory CD45RA-negative subsets were split from CD4+ cells. Note on this clone: The antigen is not known.

In germline, CDR1 is SGHRS, CDR2 YFSETQ. The CDR3 consists of 15 residues. V was shortened by 3 bases and J by 5 bases, with 14 bases between the two germline ends. Execution of the assay was at deep level. Assay: immunoSEQ multiplex PCR; the TCRdb copy retains only in-frame clones and omits some. Of 550,000 to 850,000 clones listed, around 70% are singletons. Sequenced: memory CD4+ T cells sorted from blood. Subset of the sample: CD45RA-negative fraction. The TCR was taken from a woman aged 25-40 years in good health. The chain uses TRBV5-1 and TRBJ1-4; D call uncertain. The CDR3, as DNA: TGCGCCAGCAGCTACGCAGGAGCCTCGAATGAAAAACTGTTTTTT. This encodes CASSYAGASNEKLFF.